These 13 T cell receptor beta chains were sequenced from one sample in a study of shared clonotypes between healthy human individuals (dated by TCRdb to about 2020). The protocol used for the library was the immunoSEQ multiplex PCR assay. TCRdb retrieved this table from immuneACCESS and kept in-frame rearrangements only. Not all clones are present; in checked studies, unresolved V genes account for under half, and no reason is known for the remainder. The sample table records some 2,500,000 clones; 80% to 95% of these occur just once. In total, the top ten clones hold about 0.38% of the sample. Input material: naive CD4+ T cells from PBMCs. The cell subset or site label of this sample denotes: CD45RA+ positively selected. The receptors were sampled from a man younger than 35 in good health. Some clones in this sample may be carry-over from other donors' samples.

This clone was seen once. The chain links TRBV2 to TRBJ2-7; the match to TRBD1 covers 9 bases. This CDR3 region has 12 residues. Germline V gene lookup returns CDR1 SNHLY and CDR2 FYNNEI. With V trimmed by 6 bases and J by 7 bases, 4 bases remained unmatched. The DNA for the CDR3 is TGTGCCAGCAGGGGGGGGACAGGGGAGCAGTACTTC. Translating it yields CASRGGTGEQYF.

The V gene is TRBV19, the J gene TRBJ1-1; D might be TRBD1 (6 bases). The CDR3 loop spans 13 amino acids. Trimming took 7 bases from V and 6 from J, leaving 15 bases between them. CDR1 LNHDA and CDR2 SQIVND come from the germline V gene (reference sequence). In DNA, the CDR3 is TGTGCCAGTAACGACAGGCTGGGCGCTGAAGCTTTCTTT. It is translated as CASNDRLGAEAFF.

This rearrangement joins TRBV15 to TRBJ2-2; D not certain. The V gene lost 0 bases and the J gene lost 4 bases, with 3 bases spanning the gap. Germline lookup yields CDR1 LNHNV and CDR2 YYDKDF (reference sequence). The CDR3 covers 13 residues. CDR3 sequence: CATSREFTGELFF. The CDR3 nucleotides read TGTGCCACCAGCAGAGAGTTCACCGGGGAGCTGTTTTTT. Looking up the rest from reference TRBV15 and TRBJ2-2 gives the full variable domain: DAMVIQNPRYQVTQFGKPVTLSCSQTLNHNVMYWYQQKSSQAPKLLFHYYDKDFNNEADTPDNFQSRRPNTSFCFLDIRSPGLGDTAMYLCATSREFTGELFFGEGSRLTVL.

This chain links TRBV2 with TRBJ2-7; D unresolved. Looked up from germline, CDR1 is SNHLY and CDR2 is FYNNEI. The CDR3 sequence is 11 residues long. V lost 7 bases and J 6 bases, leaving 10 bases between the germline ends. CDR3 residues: CASTSVGEQYF. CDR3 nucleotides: TGTGCCAGCACCTCGGTCGGCGAGCAGTACTTC. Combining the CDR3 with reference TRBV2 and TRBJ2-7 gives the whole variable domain EPEVTQTPSHQVTQMGQEVILRCVPISNHLYFYWYRQILGQKVEFLVSFYNNEISEKSEIFDDQFSVERPDGSNFTLKIRSTKLEDSAMYFCASTSVGEQYFGPGTRLTVT.

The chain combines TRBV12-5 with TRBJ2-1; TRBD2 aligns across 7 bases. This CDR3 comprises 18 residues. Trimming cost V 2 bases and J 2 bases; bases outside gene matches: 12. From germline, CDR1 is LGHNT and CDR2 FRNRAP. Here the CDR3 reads CASGLSPTSSGPYNEQFF. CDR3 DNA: TGTGCTAGTGGTTTGTCCCCTACTTCTAGCGGTCCCTACAATGAGCAGTTCTTC.

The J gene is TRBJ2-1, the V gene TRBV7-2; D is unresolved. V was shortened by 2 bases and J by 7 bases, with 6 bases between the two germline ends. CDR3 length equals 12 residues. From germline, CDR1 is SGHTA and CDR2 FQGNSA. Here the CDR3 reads CASSLKENEQFF. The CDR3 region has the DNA TGTGCCAGCAGCTTAAAGGAGAATGAGCAGTTCTTC.

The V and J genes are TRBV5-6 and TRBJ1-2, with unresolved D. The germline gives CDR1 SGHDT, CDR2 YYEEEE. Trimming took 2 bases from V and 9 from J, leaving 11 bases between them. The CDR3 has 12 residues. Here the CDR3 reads CASSFVGNRYTF. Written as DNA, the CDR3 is TGTGCCAGCAGCTTCGTGGGGAATCGCTACACCTTC.

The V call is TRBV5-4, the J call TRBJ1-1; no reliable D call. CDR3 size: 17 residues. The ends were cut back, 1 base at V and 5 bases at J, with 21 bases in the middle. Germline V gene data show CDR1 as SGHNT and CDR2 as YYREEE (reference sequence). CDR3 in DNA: TGTGCCAGCAGCTTGATGGGATTTACCCTCCGGGGAACTGAAGCTTTCTTT. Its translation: CASSLMGFTLRGTEAFF.

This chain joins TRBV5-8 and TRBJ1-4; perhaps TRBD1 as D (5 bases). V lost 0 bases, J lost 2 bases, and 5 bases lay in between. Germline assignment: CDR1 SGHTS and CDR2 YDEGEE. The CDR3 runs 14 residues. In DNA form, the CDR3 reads TGTGCCAGCAGCTTGGCAGGGACTAATGAAAAACTGTTTTTT. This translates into CASSLAGTNEKLFF.

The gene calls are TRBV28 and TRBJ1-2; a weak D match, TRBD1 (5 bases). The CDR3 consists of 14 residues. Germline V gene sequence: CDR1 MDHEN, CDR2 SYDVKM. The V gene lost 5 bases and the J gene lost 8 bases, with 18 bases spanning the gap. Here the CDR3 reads CASSPGTGVRGYTF. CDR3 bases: TGTGCCAGCAGTCCGGGGACGGGCGTTAGGGGCTACACCTTC.

The CDR3 DNA is TGCGCCAGCAGCTTGGAGGGACCGCTGTTGCAAGAGACCCAGTACTTC. This sequence encodes CASSLEGPLLQETQYF. The gene calls are TRBV5-1 and TRBJ2-5, with D tentatively TRBD1 or TRBD2 (5 bases each). CDR1 and CDR2 from the germline V gene are SGHRS and YFSETQ. The CDR3 runs to 16 residues. With 0 bases removed from V and 2 bases from J, the gap between germline ends came to 14 bases.

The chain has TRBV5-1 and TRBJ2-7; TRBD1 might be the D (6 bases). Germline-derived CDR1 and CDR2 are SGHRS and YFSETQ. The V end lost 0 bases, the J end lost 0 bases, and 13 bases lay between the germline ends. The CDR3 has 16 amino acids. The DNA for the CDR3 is TGCGCCAGCAGCTTGGCCGTGGACAGCAACTCCTACGAGCAGTACTTC. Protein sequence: CASSLAVDSNSYEQYF.

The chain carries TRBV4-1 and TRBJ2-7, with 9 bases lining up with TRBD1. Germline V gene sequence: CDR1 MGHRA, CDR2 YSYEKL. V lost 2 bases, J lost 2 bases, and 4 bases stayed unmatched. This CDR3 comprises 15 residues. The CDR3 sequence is CASSQRTGDAYEQYF. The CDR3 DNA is TGCGCCAGCAGCCAACGGACAGGGGATGCCTACGAGCAGTACTTC.